The T cell receptor (beta chain) under discussion was sequenced for a study of response to subunit inactivated influenza vaccine (dated by TCRdb to between 2018 and 2020). Background on the whole study: Deep quantitative T cell receptor repertoire profiling was used in the study to track responses to a trivalent subunit inactivated influenza vaccine.

In regard to this clonotype: This receptor's antigen is unknown. No much larger clonotype is one base removed from it; base qualities were not supplied.

The CDR3 sequence holds 13 residues, the cysteine and phenylalanine included. Only the CDR3 region is kept as DNA, spanning 39 bases read in frame from base 1. CDR1 SGHAT and CDR2 FQNNGV were looked up in the germline V gene. V is clipped by 2 bases and J by 2 bases, and the sequence between their germline boundaries is 7 bases long. Results the study describes overall, beyond this receptor: According to the authors, only a limited number of new T cells may be recruited by each seasonal influenza vaccination.

The library was built by means of RT-PCR. These reads were obtained on an Illumina HiSeq 2500. TCRdb itself trimmed the public reads at Q25 with fastp, ran MiXCR and retained productive beta chains. Rows with one shared CDR3 protein collapse into an entry with the most common genes and DNA. Recorded for this sample are approximately 500,000 distinct CDR3 sequences; under 30% of them occurred a single time. The ten largest make up 2.5% to 3.5% of the sample. These sequences were also reported in another study, on T cells expressing NK-cell markers. Per that second paper: TCR beta cDNA libraries were made by 5'RACE template switching that added a universal primer site and unique molecular identifiers. Several donors provided sorted CD3+CD56+NKG2C+, CD3+CD56+NKG2C- and CD3+CD56-NKG2C+ T-cell subsets, whose TCR beta-chain repertoires were profiled. Among the eight sequenced donors, seven were HCMV-seropositive and one was HCMV-seronegative. In several experiments an anti-gammadeltaTCR antibody was added to restrict sorting to alphabetaTCR-expressing T cells. In a handful of donors, the dominant CD3+CD56+NKG2C+ clonotypes ranked among the top 10 CD8+ clonotypes, making up about 1.0-7.5% of CD8+ T cells. Those dominant clonotypes were again the most abundant among CD3+CD56-NKG2C+ cells in a few donors, at about 25-65%. Whether the expanded NKG2C-expressing T cell clones were specific for HCMV antigens remained unclear. Randomly selected healthy volunteers, three men and five women, were used as the eight sequenced donors. A commercial ELISA kit detecting HCMV-specific IgG in serum was used to determine HCMV serostatus. Peripheral blood mononuclear cells were isolated from blood by Ficoll density gradient centrifugation. Magnetic immunoseparation with Miltenyi isolation kits was used to isolate CD4+ and CD8+ T cells from PBMC. cDNA synthesis was primed from the TCR beta constant segment and was followed by two successive PCR amplification steps. Libraries were sequenced as 2 x 150 bp reads on Illumina HiSeq 2000/2500, MiSeq or NextSeq. MIGEC was used to demultiplex reads and group reads by UMI, and MiTCR was used to assemble and quantify clonotypes. To exclude erroneous sequences, any TCR cDNA sequence not supported by at least two reads was discarded. The tcR package was used for downstream repertoire analysis, with clonotypes matched between fractions based on CDR3 nucleotide sequence plus V segment. Antigen specificity was annotated against VDJdb with VDJmatch, allowing one amino acid substitution in CDR3.

In this chain, TRBV11-2 is recombined with TRBJ2-7, with no reliable assignment of the D segment. Sequenced here: CD4+ T cells sorted from PBMCs, sampled about 11 days after vaccination. This TCR derives from a man aged 45-65 years who received an inactivated influenza vaccine. Donor details come from another sample of the same person, matched by shared clones. For the CDR3, the sequence is CASSLYSAYEQYF. The nucleotides are TGTGCCAGCAGCTTATACTCGGCCTACGAGCAGTACTTC. The CDR3 plus the reference TRBV11-2 and TRBJ2-7 genes for the other parts give the full variable domain: EAGVAQSPRYKIIEKRQSVAFWCNPISGHATLYWYQQILGQGPKLLIQFQNNGVVDDSQLPKDRFSAERLKGVDSTLKIQPAKLEDSAVYLCASSLYSAYEQYFGPGTRLTVT.